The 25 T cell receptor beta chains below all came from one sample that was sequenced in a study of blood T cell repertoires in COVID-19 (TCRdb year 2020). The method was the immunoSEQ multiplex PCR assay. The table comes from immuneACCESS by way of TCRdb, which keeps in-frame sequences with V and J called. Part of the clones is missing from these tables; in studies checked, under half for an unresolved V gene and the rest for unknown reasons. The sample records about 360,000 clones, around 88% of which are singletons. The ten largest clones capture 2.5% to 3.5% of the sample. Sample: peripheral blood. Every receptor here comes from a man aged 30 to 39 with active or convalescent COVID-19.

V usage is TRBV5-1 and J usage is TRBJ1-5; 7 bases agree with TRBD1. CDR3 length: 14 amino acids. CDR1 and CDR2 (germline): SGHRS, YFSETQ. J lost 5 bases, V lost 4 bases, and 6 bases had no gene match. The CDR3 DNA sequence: TGCGCCAGCAGCGTGACAGGGTCGGATCAGCCCCAGCATTTT. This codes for CASSVTGSDQPQHF.

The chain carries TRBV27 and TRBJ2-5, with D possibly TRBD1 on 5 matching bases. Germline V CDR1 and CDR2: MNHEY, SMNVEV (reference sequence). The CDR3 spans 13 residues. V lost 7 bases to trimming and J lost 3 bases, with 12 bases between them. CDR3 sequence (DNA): TGTGCCAGCAATAAGGGGCAGAAAGAGACCCAGTACTTC. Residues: CASNKGQKETQYF.

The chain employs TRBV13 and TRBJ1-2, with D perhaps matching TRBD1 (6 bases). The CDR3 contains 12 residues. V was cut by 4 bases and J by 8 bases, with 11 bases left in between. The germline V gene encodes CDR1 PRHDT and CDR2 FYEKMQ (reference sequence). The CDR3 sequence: CASSSTGFGYTF. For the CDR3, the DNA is TGTGCCAGCAGCTCCACAGGGTTCGGCTACACCTTC.

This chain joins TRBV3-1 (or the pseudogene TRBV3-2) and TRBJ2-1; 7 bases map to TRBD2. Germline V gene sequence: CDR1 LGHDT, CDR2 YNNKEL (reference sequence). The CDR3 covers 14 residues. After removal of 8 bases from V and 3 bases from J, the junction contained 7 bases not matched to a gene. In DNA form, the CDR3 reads TGTGCCAGCGCCTTTCAGCGGGACTACAATGAGCAGTTCTTC. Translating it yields CASAFQRDYNEQFF.

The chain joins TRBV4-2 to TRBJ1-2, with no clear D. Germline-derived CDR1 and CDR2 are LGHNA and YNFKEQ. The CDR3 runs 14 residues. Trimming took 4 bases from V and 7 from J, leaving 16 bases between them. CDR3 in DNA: TGTGCCAGCAGCCCGCGAGGGCCCGTGCGTGGCTACACCTTC. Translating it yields CASSPRGPVRGYTF.

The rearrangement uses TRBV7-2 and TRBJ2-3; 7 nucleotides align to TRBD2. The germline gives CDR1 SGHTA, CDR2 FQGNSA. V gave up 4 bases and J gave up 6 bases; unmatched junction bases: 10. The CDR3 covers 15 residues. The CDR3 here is CASSSQGLVEDTQYF. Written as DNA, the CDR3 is TGTGCCAGCAGCTCACAAGGACTAGTTGAGGATACGCAGTATTTT.

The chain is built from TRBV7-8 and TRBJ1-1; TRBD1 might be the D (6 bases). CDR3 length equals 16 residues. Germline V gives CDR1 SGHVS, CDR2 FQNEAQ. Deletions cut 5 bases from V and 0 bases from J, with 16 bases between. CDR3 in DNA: TGTGCCAGCAGCCGTTGGGGGGGGCCCCTGAACACTGAAGCTTTCTTT. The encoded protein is CASSRWGGPLNTEAFF.

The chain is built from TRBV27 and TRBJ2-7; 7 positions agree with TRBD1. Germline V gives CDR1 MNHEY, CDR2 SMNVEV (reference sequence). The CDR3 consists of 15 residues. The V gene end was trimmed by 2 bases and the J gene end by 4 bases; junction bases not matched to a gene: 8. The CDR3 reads CASSLGAGGGYEQYF. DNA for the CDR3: TGTGCCAGCAGTTTAGGGGCAGGGGGTGGGTACGAGCAGTACTTC.

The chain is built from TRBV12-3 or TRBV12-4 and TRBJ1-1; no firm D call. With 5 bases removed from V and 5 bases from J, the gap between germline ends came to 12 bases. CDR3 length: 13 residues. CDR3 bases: TGTGCCAGCAGTCTACTGAGGTGGACTGAAGCTTTCTTT. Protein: CASSLLRWTEAFF.

CDR3 region: CASSLSQGETQYF. The DNA for the CDR3 is TGTGCCAGCAGCTTATCGCAGGGGGAGACCCAGTACTTC. The chain carries TRBV11-1 and TRBJ2-5, with D possibly being TRBD1 (6 bases). V was pared by 2 bases and J by 5 bases, with 9 bases between. Per germline, CDR1 SGHAT and CDR2 FQDESV (reference sequence). The CDR3 covers 13 residues.

The CDR3 spells CASSVYDRDNEQFF. CDR3 nucleotides: TGTGCCAGCAGCGTATATGACAGGGACAATGAGCAGTTCTTC. The genes are TRBV9 and TRBJ2-1; the match to TRBD1 covers 7 bases. Unmatched junction bases numbered 3, after V lost 1 base and J lost 5 bases. This CDR3 has 14 amino acids. Germline V CDR1 and CDR2: SGDLS, YYNGEE. Full variable domain (remainder filled in from reference TRBV9 and TRBJ2-1): DSGVTQTPKHLITATGQRVTLRCSPRSGDLSVYWYQQSLDQGLQFLIQYYNGEERAKGNILERFSAQQFPDLHSELNLSSLELGDSALYFCASSVYDRDNEQFFGPGTRLTVL.

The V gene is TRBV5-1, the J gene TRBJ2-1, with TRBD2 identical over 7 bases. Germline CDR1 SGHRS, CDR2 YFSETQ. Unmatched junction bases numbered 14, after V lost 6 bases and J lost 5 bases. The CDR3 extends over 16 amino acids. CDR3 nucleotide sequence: TGCGCCAGCAACCTTAGGGTGGGCGGGAGAAACAATGAGCAGTTCTTC. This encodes CASNLRVGGRNNEQFF. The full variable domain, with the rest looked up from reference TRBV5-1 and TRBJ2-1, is KAGVTQTPRYLIKTRGQQVTLSCSPISGHRSVSWYQQTPGQGLQFLFEYFSETQRNKGNFPGRFSGRQFSNSRSEMNVSTLELGDSALYLCASNLRVGGRNNEQFFGPGTRLTVL.

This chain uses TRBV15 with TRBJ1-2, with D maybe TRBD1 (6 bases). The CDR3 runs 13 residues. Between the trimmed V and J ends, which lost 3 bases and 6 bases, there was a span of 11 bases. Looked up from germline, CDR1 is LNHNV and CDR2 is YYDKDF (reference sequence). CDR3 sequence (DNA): TGTGCCACCAGCAGGCCCCGGGACAATGGCTACACCTTC. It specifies CATSRPRDNGYTF.

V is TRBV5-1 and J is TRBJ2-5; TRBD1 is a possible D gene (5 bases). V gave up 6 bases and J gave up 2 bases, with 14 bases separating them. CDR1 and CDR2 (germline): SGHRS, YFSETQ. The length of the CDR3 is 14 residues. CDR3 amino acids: CASKTGVGQETQYF. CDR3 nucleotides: TGCGCCAGCAAAACAGGCGTCGGACAAGAGACCCAGTACTTC. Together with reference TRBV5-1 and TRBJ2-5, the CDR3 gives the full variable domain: KAGVTQTPRYLIKTRGQQVTLSCSPISGHRSVSWYQQTPGQGLQFLFEYFSETQRNKGNFPGRFSGRQFSNSRSEMNVSTLELGDSALYLCASKTGVGQETQYFGPGTRLLVL.

CDR3 nucleotide sequence: TGTGCCTGGAGGCAGGGCCCAAAAAACATTCAGTACTTC. Protein sequence: CAWRQGPKNIQYF. The gene calls are TRBV30 and TRBJ2-4, with D tentatively TRBD1 (5 bases). The CDR3 runs to 13 residues. From germline, CDR1 is GTSNPN and CDR2 SVGIG (reference sequence). V gave up 3 bases and J gave up 4 bases, with 10 bases separating them.

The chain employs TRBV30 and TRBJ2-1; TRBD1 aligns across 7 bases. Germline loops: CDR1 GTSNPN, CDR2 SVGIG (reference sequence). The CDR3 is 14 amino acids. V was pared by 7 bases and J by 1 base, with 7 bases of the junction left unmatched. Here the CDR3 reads CAFTRDSSYNEQFF. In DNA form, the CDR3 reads TGTGCCTTCACCCGGGACAGTTCCTACAATGAGCAGTTCTTC.

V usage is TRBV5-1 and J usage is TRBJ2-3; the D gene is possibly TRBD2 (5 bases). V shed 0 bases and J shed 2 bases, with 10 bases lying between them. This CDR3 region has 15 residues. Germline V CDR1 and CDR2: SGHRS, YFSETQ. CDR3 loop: CASSLGNGNTDTQYF. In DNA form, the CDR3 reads TGCGCCAGCAGCTTGGGAAACGGGAACACAGATACGCAGTATTTT.

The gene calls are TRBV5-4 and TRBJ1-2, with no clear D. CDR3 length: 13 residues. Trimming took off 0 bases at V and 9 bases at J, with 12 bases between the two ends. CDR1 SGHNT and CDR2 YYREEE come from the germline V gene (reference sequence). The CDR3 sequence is CASSLAAEGRYTF. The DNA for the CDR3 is TGTGCCAGCAGCTTGGCGGCGGAAGGTCGCTACACCTTC.

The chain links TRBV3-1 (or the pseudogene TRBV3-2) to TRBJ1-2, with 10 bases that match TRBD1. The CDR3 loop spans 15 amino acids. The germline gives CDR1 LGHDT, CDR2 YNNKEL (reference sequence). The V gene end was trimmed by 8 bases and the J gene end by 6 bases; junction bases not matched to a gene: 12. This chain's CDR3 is CASALGQGEVDGYTF. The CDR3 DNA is TGTGCCAGCGCTCTAGGACAGGGGGAAGTGGATGGCTACACCTTC.

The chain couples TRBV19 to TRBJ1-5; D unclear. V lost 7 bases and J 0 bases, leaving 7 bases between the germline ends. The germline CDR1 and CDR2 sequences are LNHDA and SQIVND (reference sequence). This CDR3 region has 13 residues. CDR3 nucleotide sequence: TGTGCCAGTAAAGACAATAGCAATCAGCCCCAGCATTTT. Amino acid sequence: CASKDNSNQPQHF.

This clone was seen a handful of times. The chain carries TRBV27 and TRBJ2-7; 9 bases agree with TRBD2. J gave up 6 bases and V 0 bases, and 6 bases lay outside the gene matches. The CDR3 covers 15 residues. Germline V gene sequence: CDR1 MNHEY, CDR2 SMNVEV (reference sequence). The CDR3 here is CASSLSVAGESEQYF. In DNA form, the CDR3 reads TGTGCCAGCAGTTTATCGGTAGCGGGAGAAAGCGAGCAGTACTTC.

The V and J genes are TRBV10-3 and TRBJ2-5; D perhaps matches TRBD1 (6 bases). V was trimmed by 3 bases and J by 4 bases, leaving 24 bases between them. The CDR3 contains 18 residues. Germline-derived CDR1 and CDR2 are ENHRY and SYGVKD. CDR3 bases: TGTGCCATCAGTGATGCTTGGGACAAGGGAGTGGGGCCAGAGACCCAGTACTTC. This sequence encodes CAISDAWDKGVGPETQYF.

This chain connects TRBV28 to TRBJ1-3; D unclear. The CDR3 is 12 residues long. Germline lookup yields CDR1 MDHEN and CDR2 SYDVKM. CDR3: CATNSAGNTIYF. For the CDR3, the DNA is TGTGCTACCAACTCGGCTGGAAACACCATATATTTT. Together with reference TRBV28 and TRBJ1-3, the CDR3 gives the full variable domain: DVKVTQSSRYLVKRTGEKVFLECVQDMDHENMFWYRQDPGLGLRLIYFSYDVKMKEKGDIPEGYSVSREKKERFSLILESASTNQTSMYLCATNSAGNTIYFGEGSWLTVV.

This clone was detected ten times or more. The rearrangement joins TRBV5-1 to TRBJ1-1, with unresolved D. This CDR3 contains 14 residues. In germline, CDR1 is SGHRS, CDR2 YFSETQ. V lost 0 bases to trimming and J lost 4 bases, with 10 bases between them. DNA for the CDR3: TGCGCCAGCAGCTTGGGGCTGGGCGTCACTGAAGCTTTCTTT. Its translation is CASSLGLGVTEAFF.

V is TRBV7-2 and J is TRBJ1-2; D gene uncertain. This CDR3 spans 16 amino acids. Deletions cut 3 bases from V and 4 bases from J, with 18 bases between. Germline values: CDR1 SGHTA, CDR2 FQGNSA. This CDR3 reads CASSFGDTPDFYGYTF. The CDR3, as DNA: TGTGCCAGCAGCTTCGGCGACACCCCCGATTTCTATGGCTACACCTTC.